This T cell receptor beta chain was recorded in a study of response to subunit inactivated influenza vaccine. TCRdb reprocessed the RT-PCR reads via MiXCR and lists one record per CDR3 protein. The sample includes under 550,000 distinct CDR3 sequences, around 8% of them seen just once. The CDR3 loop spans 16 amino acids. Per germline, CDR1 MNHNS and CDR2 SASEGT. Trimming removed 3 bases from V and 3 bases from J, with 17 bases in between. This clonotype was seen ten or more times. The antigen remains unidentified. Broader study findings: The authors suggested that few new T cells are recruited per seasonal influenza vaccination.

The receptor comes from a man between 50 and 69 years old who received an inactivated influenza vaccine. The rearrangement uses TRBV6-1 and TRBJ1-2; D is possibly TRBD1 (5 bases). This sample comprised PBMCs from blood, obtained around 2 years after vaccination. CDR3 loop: CASSDRGTQKDYGYTF. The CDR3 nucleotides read TGTGCCAGCAGTGACCGCGGGACCCAGAAGGACTATGGCTACACCTTC.